A single sample gave rise to the 21 T cell receptor beta chains below, sequenced in a study of CD8+ T cells in alopecia areata. cDNA reverse transcribed from extracted RNA served as the sequencing template. Repertoires were generated with immunoSEQ multiplex PCR, while TCRdb's copy carries only in-frame clones and drops some. The sample holds roughly 190,000 clones, 50% to 60% seen once. The treatment denotes: oral pan-JAK inhibitor, 5-10 mg twice daily. This specimen consisted of CD4+ T cells sorted from blood, obtained at week 4, from a patient treated with tofacitinib. The receptor source for this set is a human donor with alopecia areata.

The chain employs TRBV5-1 and TRBJ2-7; D is uncertain. V was trimmed by 2 bases and J by 1 base, leaving 7 bases between them. The germline gives CDR1 SGHRS, CDR2 YFSETQ. The CDR3 spans 13 residues. The CDR3 spells CASSFEVSYEQYF. CDR3 in DNA: TGCGCCAGCAGCTTCGAGGTATCCTACGAGCAGTACTTC. Drawing the rest from reference TRBV5-1 and TRBJ2-7, the complete variable domain is KAGVTQTPRYLIKTRGQQVTLSCSPISGHRSVSWYQQTPGQGLQFLFEYFSETQRNKGNFPGRFSGRQFSNSRSEMNVSTLELGDSALYLCASSFEVSYEQYFGPGTRLTVT.

This rearrangement joins TRBV7-9 to TRBJ1-5; D remains ambiguous. From germline, CDR1 is SEHNR and CDR2 FQNEAQ (reference sequence). V shed 2 bases and J shed 4 bases, with 6 bases lying between them. The CDR3 contains 13 residues. CDR3 coding DNA: TGTGCCAGCAGCTTATCTGGTAATCAGCCCCAGCATTTT. The encoded protein is CASSLSGNQPQHF.

The V call is TRBV18, the J call TRBJ2-5, with D perhaps TRBD2 (5 bases). This CDR3 spans 13 amino acids. Germline loops: CDR1 KGHSH, CDR2 LQKENI. With 8 bases removed from V and 5 bases from J, the gap between germline ends came to 15 bases. This CDR3 is CASAGVGRETQYF. The CDR3 bases are TGTGCCAGCGCCGGGGTCGGGCGGGAGACCCAGTACTTC. The whole variable domain, filled in from reference TRBV18 and TRBJ2-5, reads NAGVMQNPRHLVRRRGQEARLRCSPMKGHSHVYWYRQLPEEGLKFMVYLQKENIIDESGMPKERFSAEFPKEGPSILRIQQVVRGDSAAYFCASAGVGRETQYFGPGTRLLVL.

The chain combines TRBV6-5 with TRBJ2-7; TRBD1 matches 8 bases. J lost 6 bases, V lost 5 bases, and 12 bases had no gene match. Per germline, CDR1 MNHEY and CDR2 SVGAGI. The CDR3 contains 15 residues. CDR3 amino acids: CASSPRTGYHSEQYF. In DNA form, the CDR3 reads TGTGCCAGCAGTCCCAGGACAGGGTATCACTCCGAGCAGTACTTC.

The chain has TRBV30 and TRBJ2-7; 9 positions agree with TRBD2. V shed 1 base, J shed 5 bases, and the junction held 9 bases outside the gene matches. The germline V gene has CDR1 GTSNPN and CDR2 SVGIG (reference sequence). The CDR3 totals 15 residues. The CDR3 region has the DNA TGTGCCTGGAGTGGAATAGCGGGAGTCGCCGACGAGCAGTACTTC. This sequence encodes CAWSGIAGVADEQYF.

V is TRBV27 and J is TRBJ1-1; TRBD1 is a possible D gene (6 bases). Germline V gives CDR1 MNHEY, CDR2 SMNVEV (reference sequence). The CDR3 is 14 amino acids. V lost 5 bases, J lost 2 bases, and 12 bases lay in between. CDR3 region: CASSRRQDNTEAFF. The CDR3 DNA is TGTGCCAGCAGTAGAAGACAGGACAACACTGAAGCTTTCTTT.

The chain combines TRBV29-1 with TRBJ2-3; 9 bases are a match to TRBD1. The CDR3 extends over 14 amino acids. The V and J ends lost 6 bases and 3 bases, in that order; junction bases with no gene match: 7. Germline CDR1 and CDR2: SQVTM and ANQGSEA. The CDR3 nucleotides are TGCAGCGTCTGGACAGGGGACGCAACAGATACGCAGTATTTT. Its protein is CSVWTGDATDTQYF.

The chain uses TRBV7-8 and TRBJ1-5, with a tentative D call TRBD1 (6 bases). V gave up 5 bases and J gave up 7 bases, with 15 bases separating them. This CDR3 is built from 14 residues. The germline CDR1 and CDR2 sequences are SGHVS and FQNEAQ. CDR3 region: CASSNRVRGQPQHF. The CDR3 DNA sequence: TGTGCCAGCAGCAACAGAGTCAGGGGCCAGCCCCAGCATTTT. The whole variable domain, remainder taken from reference TRBV7-8 and TRBJ1-5, is GAGVSQSPRYKVAKRGQDVALRCDPISGHVSLFWYQQALGQGPEFLTYFQNEAQLDKSGLPSDRFFAERPEGSVSTLKIQRTQQEDSAVYLCASSNRVRGQPQHFGDGTRLSIL.

CDR3 in amino acids: CAGSKAGEGYEQYF. For the CDR3, the DNA is TGTGCCGGCTCGAAAGCGGGAGAGGGCTACGAGCAGTACTTC. V usage is TRBV2 and J usage is TRBJ2-7; 8 bases align to TRBD2. V lost 11 bases and J lost 3; bases outside the gene matches: 12. CDR3 length equals 14 residues. Per the germline V gene, CDR1 is SNHLY and CDR2 is FYNNEI.

This chain joins TRBV27 and TRBJ2-7; 13 bases fit TRBD2. J lost 2 bases, V lost 3 bases, and 10 bases had no gene match. The germline V gene encodes CDR1 MNHEY and CDR2 SMNVEV (reference sequence). The CDR3 is 18 residues long. CDR3 region: CASSFLPTGLAGPYEQYF. The CDR3 DNA reads TGTGCCAGCAGTTTTCTTCCCACGGGACTAGCGGGACCCTACGAGCAGTACTTC.

This clone was observed a handful of times. The chain uses TRBV7-2 and TRBJ2-2, with D perhaps assigned TRBD1 or TRBD2 (5 bases each). Trimming left V 0 bases short and J 4 bases short, with 9 bases between. Per germline, CDR1 SGHTA and CDR2 FQGNSA. The CDR3 is 15 amino acids. This chain's CDR3 is CASSLAVGTTGELFF. Written as DNA, the CDR3 is TGTGCCAGCAGCTTAGCTGTGGGGACCACCGGGGAGCTGTTTTTT.

A few counts support this clone. This rearrangement joins TRBV29-1 to TRBJ1-1; D not resolved. The germline V gene encodes CDR1 SQVTM and CDR2 ANQGSEA. The CDR3 is made up of 12 amino acids. V lost 7 bases, J lost 6 bases, and 15 bases lay in between. CDR3 loop: CSASMVGAEAFF. DNA of the CDR3: TGCAGCGCCTCGATGGTCGGCGCTGAAGCTTTCTTT.

CDR3 in amino acids: CAWSVQGMSTTKAFF. CDR3 sequence (DNA): TGTGCCTGGAGTGTACAGGGAATGTCCACAACTAAAGCTTTCTTT. This sequence joins TRBV30 and TRBJ1-1; D is possibly TRBD1 (6 bases). Trimming stripped 0 bases from V and 9 bases from J, with 20 bases between. Germline CDR1 is GTSNPN and CDR2 is SVGIG (reference sequence). CDR3 size: 15 residues.

This clone was counted between two and nine times. The rearrangement uses TRBV2 and TRBJ2-1; TRBD1 or TRBD2 may be the D gene (5 bases each). This CDR3 is 15 amino acids long. V was pared by 4 bases and J by 6 bases, with 16 bases between. Germline values: CDR1 SNHLY, CDR2 FYNNEI. The CDR3 here is CASSVDGGGSNEQFF. The CDR3 DNA follows: TGTGCCAGCAGTGTCGATGGGGGTGGTAGCAATGAGCAGTTCTTC.

This chain links TRBV7-3 with TRBJ2-1, with 7 nucleotides matching TRBD2. Trimming took 6 bases from V and 5 from J; bases not matched to a gene: 7. There are 14 residues in the CDR3. Germline lookup yields CDR1 SGHTA and CDR2 FQGTGA. For the CDR3, the DNA is TGTGCCAGCAGTCCGAGCGGGGCAAACAATGAGCAGTTCTTC. Translating it yields CASSPSGANNEQFF.

The chain couples TRBV25-1 to TRBJ2-3; no clear D. The CDR3 has 12 amino acids. Germline V CDR1 and CDR2: MGHDK, SYGVNS. Trimming left V 3 bases short and J 7 bases short, with 8 bases between. In DNA, the CDR3 is TGTGCCAGCAGTGACCATTCCAATACGCAGTATTTT. This codes for CASSDHSNTQYF.

The rearrangement links TRBV7-2 to TRBJ2-3; 10 bases match TRBD2. Germline CDR1 SGHTA, CDR2 FQGNSA. This CDR3 is 15 amino acids long. Losses at the gene ends were 5 bases for V and 2 bases for J; bases not matched to a gene: 4. In DNA form, the CDR3 reads TGTGCCAGCAGCCGAACTAGCGGGACCACAGATACGCAGTATTTT. Protein sequence: CASSRTSGTTDTQYF.

This sequence joins TRBV6-5 and TRBJ1-1; no clear D gene. V lost 1 base to trimming and J lost 0 bases, with 12 bases between them. Germline V lookup: CDR1 MNHEY, CDR2 SVGAGI. The CDR3 covers 16 residues. CDR3 sequence: CASSYLQTGVNTEAFF. CDR3 DNA sequence: TGTGCCAGCAGTTACTTACAAACCGGGGTGAACACTGAAGCTTTCTTT.

This sequence joins TRBV10-3 and TRBJ2-7, with 15 bases fitting TRBD2. The CDR3 runs 14 residues. V lost 7 bases and J lost 8; bases outside the gene matches: 6. Germline V CDR1 and CDR2: ENHRY, SYGVKD. The CDR3 DNA reads TGTGCCATCATGTCCGGGACTAGCGGGAGGAAGCAGTACTTC. This translates into CAIMSGTSGRKQYF.

The J gene is TRBJ2-7, the V gene TRBV4-1; 10 bases line up with TRBD1. This CDR3 region has 16 residues. Trimming took 0 bases from V and 4 from J; bases not matched to a gene: 6. Germline V gives CDR1 MGHRA, CDR2 YSYEKL. CDR3 nucleotides: TGCGCCAGCAGCCAAGATCCTTGGACAGGGGGTTACGAGCAGTACTTC. It translates to CASSQDPWTGGYEQYF.

The CDR3: CASRRDRGFSGANVLTF. CDR3 bases: TGTGCCAGTAGGCGGGACAGGGGATTCTCTGGGGCCAACGTCCTGACTTTC. The genes are TRBV19 and TRBJ2-6; 10 bases are a match to TRBD1. The J segment lost 0 bases and the V segment lost 6 bases, leaving 5 bases of the junction unmatched. This CDR3 comprises 17 residues. Germline CDR1 is LNHDA and CDR2 is SQIVND (reference sequence).